Given below is one T cell receptor (beta chain) in context. Deletions cut 1 base from V and 7 bases from J, with 10 bases between. The CDR3 consists of 13 residues. The sample is drawn from a study of blood T cell repertoires in COVID-19. Study at large: Both acute and convalescent COVID-19 samples were obtained from the United States, Italy and Spain.

Here immunoSEQ multiplex PCR was the method, and the copy in TCRdb shows in-frame clones only, minus some. The repertoire holds 250,000 to 350,000 clones, with about 91% as singletons. This chain uses TRBV12-3 or TRBV12-4 with TRBJ1-2, with a tentative D call TRBD1 (5 bases). Input material: peripheral blood. The TCR was taken from a woman in her sixties or seventies with acute or convalescent COVID-19. DNA for the CDR3: TGTGCCAGCAGTTTAGGTTCAGGGCGTGGCTACACCTTC. Its protein product is CASSLGSGRGYTF.